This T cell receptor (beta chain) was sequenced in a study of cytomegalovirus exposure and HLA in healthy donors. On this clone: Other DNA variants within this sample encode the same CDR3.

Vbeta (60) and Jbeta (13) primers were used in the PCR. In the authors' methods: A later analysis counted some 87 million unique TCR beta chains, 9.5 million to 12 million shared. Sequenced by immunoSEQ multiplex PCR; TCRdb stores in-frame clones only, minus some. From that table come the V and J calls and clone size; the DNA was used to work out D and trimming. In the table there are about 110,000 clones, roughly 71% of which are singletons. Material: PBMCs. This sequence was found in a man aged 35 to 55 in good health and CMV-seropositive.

CDR3 sequence (DNA): TGCGCCAGCAGCCAAGACAGGGGCCAGCCCCAGCATTTT. It yields the protein CASSQDRGQPQHF. This rearrangement joins TRBV4-3 to TRBJ1-5; TRBD1 might be the D (6 bases). V was pared by 0 bases and J by 7 bases, with 7 bases between. Germline lookup yields CDR1 LGHNA and CDR2 YSLEER. The CDR3 loop spans 13 amino acids.